This T cell receptor beta chain appears in the sequencing data of a study of long-term antiretroviral therapy in people with HIV. Turning to the study itself: Earliest sampling preceded the 2015 immediate-ART recommendation by about a decade.

Details on this clone: What it binds is unknown.

Trimming removed 6 bases from V and 6 bases from J, with 23 bases in between. From germline, CDR1 is LNHDA and CDR2 SQIVND (reference sequence). The CDR3 has 17 amino acids. Findings of the study overall: Narrower CDR3 length ranges marked HIV repertoires relative to controls. Although diversity increased after ART, it remained lower than in transplant donor controls.

This was the immunoSEQ v3.0 assay at survey level. The assay was immunoSEQ multiplex PCR, and TCRdb's table has in-frame clones only and misses some. Of under 15,000 clones detected, about four fifths appear once; the ten largest clones hold 15% to 20%. This sequence joins TRBV19 and TRBJ1-4, with D perhaps matching TRBD1 (5 bases). This sample comprised unsorted PBMCs, obtained just over 8 years after starting antiretroviral therapy. The TCR sequence derives from a man aged 45-65 years with HIV. Written as DNA, the CDR3 is TGTGCCAGTAGCTCCCTAAGGGACCCTATAGAGGATGAAAAACTGTTTTTT. Translation gives CASSSLRDPIEDEKLFF.